Sequencing of this T cell receptor (beta chain) was carried out in a study of blood T cells in healthy people across ages. A sample-barcoded 5' primer and a J-beta primer mix were used in a second PCR of roughly 6 to 11 cycles. TCRdb reanalysed the 5' RACE reads using MiXCR and keeps one entry per CDR3 protein. The sample holds 450,000 to 600,000 distinct CDR3 sequences, roughly a quarter seen once. Separately, the same data were catalogued under a study of T cells of mothers and their children. That paper notes: cDNA synthesis used all extracted RNA, 1.5 ug per 15 ul. Inherited differences only slightly affect thymic shaping of TCR recombination output.

The sample consisted of blood. The source is a boy aged 2-9 years in good health.

The CDR3: CSASPNRDGYTF. The DNA for the CDR3 is TGCAGTGCTTCACCCAACAGGGATGGCTACACCTTC. V usage is TRBV20-1 and J usage is TRBJ1-2, with D perhaps matching TRBD1 (6 bases). The germline V gene has CDR1 DFQATT and CDR2 SNEGSKA (reference sequence). This CDR3 comprises 12 residues. V dropped 5 bases and J dropped 6 bases, with 13 bases sitting between them.